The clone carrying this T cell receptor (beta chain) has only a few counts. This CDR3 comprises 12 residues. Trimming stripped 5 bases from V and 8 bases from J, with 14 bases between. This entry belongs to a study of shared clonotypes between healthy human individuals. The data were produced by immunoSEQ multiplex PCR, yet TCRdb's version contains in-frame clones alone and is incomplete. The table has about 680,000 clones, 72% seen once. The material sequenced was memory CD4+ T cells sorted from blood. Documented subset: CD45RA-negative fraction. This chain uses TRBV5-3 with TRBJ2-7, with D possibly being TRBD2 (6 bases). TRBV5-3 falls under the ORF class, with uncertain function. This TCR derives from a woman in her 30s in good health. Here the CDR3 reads CARRRRVRQQYF. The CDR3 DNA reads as TGTGCCAGAAGACGGAGGGTCAGGCAGCAGTACTTC.